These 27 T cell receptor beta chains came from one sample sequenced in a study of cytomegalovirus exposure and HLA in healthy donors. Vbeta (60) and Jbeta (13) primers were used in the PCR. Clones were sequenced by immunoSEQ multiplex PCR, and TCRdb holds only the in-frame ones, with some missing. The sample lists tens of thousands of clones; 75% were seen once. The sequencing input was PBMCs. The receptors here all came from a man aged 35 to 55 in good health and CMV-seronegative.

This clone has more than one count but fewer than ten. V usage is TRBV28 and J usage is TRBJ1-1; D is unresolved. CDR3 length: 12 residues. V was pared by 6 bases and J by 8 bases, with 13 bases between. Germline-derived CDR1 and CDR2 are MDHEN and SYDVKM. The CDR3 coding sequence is TGTGCCAGCAGCAGCGGGCCCGGGGAAGCTTTCTTT. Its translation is CASSSGPGEAFF.

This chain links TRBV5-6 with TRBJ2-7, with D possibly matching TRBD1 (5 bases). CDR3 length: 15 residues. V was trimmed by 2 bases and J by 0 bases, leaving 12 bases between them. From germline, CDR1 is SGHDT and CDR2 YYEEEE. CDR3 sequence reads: CASSFLGVDSYEQYF. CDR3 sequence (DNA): TGTGCCAGCAGCTTCCTAGGGGTAGACTCCTACGAGCAGTACTTC.

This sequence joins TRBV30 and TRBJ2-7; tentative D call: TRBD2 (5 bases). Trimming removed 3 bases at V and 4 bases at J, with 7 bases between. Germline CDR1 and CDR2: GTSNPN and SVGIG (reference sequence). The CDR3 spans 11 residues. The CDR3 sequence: CAWSRRYEQYF. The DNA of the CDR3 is TGTGCCTGGAGCCGGAGGTACGAGCAGTACTTC.

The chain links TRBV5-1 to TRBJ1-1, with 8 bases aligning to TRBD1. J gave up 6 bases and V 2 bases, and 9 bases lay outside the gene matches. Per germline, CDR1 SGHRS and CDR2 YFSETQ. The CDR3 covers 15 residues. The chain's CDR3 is CASSLLQGAGAEAFF. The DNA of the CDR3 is TGCGCCAGCAGCTTACTCCAGGGGGCGGGGGCTGAAGCTTTCTTT. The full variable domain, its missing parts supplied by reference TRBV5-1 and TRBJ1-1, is KAGVTQTPRYLIKTRGQQVTLSCSPISGHRSVSWYQQTPGQGLQFLFEYFSETQRNKGNFPGRFSGRQFSNSRSEMNVSTLELGDSALYLCASSLLQGAGAEAFFGQGTRLTVV.

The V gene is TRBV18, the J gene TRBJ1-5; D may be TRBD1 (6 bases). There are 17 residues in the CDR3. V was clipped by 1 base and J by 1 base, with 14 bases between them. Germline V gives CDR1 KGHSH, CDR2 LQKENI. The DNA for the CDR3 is TGTGCCAGCTCACCACTCCCCGGGACACGAAGCAATCAGCCCCAGCATTTT. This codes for CASSPLPGTRSNQPQHF.

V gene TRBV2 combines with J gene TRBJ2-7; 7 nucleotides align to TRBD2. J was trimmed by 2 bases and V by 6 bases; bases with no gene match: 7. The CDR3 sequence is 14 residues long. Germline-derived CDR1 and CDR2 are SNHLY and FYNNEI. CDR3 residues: CASSSSGDTYEQYF. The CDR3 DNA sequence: TGTGCCAGCAGCTCTAGCGGAGATACCTACGAGCAGTACTTC.

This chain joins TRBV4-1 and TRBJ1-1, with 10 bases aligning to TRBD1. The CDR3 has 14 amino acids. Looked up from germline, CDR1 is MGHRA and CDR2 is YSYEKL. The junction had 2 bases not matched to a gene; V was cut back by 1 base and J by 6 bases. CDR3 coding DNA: TGCGCCAGCAGCCAAGGACAGGGGGCCTCTGAAGCTTTCTTT. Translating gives CASSQGQGASEAFF.

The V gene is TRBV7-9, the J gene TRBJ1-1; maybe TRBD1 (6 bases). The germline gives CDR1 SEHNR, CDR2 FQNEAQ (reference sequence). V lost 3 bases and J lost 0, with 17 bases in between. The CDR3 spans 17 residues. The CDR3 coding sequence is TGTGCCAGCAGCTTCATTCCGGGACAAGTGATGAACACTGAAGCTTTCTTT. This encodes CASSFIPGQVMNTEAFF. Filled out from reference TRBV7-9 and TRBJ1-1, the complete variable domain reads DTGVSQNPRHKITKRGQNVTFRCDPISEHNRLYWYRQTLGQGPEFLTYFQNEAQLEKSRLLSDRFSAERPKGSFSTLEIQRTEQGDSAMYLCASSFIPGQVMNTEAFFGQGTRLTVV.

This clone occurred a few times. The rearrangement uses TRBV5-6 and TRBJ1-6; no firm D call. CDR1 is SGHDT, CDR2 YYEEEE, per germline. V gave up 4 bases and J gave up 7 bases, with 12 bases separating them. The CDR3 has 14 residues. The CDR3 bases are TGTGCCAGCAGCCCGCCCGGGATCAATTCACCCCTCCACTTT. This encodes CASSPPGINSPLHF.

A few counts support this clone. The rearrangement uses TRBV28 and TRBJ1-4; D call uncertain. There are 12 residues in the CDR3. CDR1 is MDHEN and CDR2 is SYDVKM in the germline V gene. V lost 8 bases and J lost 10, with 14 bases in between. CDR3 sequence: CASQIPPGKLFF. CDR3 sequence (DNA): TGTGCCAGCCAAATCCCTCCGGGAAAACTGTTTTTT. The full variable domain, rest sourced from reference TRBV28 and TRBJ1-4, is DVKVTQSSRYLVKRTGEKVFLECVQDMDHENMFWYRQDPGLGLRLIYFSYDVKMKEKGDIPEGYSVSREKKERFSLILESASTNQTSMYLCASQIPPGKLFFGSGTQLSVL.

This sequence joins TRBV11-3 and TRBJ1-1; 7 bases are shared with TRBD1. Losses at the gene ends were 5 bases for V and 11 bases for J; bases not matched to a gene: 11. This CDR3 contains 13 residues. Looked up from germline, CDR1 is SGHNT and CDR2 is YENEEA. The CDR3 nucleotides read TGTGCCAGCAGCCGGCGGGGACAGTTCGTGGCTTTCTTT. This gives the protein CASSRRGQFVAFF.

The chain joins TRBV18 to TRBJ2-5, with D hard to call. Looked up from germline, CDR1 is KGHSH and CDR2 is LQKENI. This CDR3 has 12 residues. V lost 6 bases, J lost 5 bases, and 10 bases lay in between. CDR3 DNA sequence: TGTGCCAGCTCGCCCTATGCGGAGACCCAGTACTTC. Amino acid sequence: CASSPYAETQYF.

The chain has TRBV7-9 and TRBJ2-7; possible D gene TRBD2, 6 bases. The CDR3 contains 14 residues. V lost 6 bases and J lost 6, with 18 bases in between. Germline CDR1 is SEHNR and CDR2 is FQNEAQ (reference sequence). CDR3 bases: TGTGCCAGCAGGACCGCGCGGCAGGGAGGCGAGCAGTACTTC. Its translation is CASRTARQGGEQYF.

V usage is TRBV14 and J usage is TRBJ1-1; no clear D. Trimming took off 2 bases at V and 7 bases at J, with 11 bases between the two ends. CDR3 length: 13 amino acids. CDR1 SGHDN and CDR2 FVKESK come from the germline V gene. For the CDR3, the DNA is TGTGCCAGCAGCCAAATTGAAGCTGTTGAAGCTTTCTTT. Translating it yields CASSQIEAVEAFF. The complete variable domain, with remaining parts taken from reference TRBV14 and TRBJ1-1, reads EAGVTQFPSHSVIEKGQTVTLRCDPISGHDNLYWYRRVMGKEIKFLLHFVKESKQDESGMPNNRFLAERTGGTYSTLKVQPAELEDSGVYFCASSQIEAVEAFFGQGTRLTVV.

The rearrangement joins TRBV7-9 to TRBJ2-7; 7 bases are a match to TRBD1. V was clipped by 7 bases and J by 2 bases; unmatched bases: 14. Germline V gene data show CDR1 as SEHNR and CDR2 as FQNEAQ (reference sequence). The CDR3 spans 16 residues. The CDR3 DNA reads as TGTGCCAGCACCCAGACATCGAAGGGACAGCCCTACGAGCAGTACTTC. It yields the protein CASTQTSKGQPYEQYF.

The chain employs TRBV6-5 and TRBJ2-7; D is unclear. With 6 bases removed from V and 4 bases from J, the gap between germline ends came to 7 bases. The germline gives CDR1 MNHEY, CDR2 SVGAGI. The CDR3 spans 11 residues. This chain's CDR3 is CASSTVYEQYF. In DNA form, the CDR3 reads TGTGCCAGCAGCACGGTATACGAGCAGTACTTC.

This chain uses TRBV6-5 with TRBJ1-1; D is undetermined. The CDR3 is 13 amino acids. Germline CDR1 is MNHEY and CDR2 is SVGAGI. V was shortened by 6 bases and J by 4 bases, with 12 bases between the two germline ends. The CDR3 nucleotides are TGTGCCAGCAGCCCCCGCCCCAGCACTGAAGCTTTCTTT. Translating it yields CASSPRPSTEAFF.

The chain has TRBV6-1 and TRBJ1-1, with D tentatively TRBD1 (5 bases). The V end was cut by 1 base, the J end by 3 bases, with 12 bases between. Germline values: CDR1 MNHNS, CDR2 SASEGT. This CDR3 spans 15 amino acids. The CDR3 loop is CASSEEAGPYTEAFF. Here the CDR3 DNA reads TGTGCCAGCAGTGAAGAAGCAGGGCCGTACACTGAAGCTTTCTTT.

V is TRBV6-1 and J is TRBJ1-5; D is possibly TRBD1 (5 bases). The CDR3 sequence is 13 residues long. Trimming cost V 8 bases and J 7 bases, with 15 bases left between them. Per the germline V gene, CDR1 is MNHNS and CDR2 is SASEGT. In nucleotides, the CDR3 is TGTGCCAGCCGGGATCGGGGGGAGCAGCCCCAGCATTTT. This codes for CASRDRGEQPQHF.

CDR3 loop: CASSLEGGGGYNEQFF. In DNA form, the CDR3 reads TGCGCCAGCAGCTTGGAGGGCGGGGGCGGTTACAATGAGCAGTTCTTC. This chain uses TRBV5-1 with TRBJ2-1; possible D gene TRBD2, 7 bases. The CDR3 is 16 residues long. The V end was cut by 0 bases, the J end by 4 bases, with 14 bases between. CDR1 is SGHRS and CDR2 is YFSETQ in the germline V gene.

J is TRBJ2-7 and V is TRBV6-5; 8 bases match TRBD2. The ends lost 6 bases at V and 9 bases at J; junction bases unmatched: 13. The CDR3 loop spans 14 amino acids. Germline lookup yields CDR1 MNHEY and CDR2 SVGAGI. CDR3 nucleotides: TGTGCCAGCAGCCCCTTAGGTGGCGGGAGGTCGCAGTACTTC. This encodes CASSPLGGGRSQYF.

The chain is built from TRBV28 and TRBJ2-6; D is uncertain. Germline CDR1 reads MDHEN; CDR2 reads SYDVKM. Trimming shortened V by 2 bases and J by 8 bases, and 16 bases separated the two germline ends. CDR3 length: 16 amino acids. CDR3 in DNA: TGTGCCAGCAGTTTAGATACTCTCTCGCGGACCAACGTCCTGACTTTC. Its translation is CASSLDTLSRTNVLTF.

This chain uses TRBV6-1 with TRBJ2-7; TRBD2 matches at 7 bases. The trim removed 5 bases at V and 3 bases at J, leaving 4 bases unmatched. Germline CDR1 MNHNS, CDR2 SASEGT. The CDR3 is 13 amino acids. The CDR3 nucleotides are TGTGCCAGCAGTTCTAGCGGAAACTACGAGCAGTACTTC. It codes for CASSSSGNYEQYF.

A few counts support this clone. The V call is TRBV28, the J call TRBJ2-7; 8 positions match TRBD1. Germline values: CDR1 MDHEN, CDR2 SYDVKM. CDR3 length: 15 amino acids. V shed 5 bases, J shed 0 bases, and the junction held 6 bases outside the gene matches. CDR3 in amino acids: CASSTGQGISYEQYF. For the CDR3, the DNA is TGTGCCAGCAGTACCGGACAGGGAATCTCCTACGAGCAGTACTTC.

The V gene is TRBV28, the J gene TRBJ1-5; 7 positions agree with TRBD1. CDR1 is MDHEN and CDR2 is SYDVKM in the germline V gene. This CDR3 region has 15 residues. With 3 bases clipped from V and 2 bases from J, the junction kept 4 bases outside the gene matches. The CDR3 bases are TGTGCCAGCAGTTTTGCGGACAGGCGCAATCAGCCCCAGCATTTT. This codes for CASSFADRRNQPQHF. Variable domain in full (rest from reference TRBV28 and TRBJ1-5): DVKVTQSSRYLVKRTGEKVFLECVQDMDHENMFWYRQDPGLGLRLIYFSYDVKMKEKGDIPEGYSVSREKKERFSLILESASTNQTSMYLCASSFADRRNQPQHFGDGTRLSIL.

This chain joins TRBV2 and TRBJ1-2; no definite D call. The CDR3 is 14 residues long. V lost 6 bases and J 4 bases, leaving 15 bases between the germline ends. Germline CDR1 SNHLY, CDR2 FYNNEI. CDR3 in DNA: TGTGCCAGCAGGGGAGAATCTTGGGGCTATGGCTACACCTTC. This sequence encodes CASRGESWGYGYTF. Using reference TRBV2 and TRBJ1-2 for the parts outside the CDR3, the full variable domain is EPEVTQTPSHQVTQMGQEVILRCVPISNHLYFYWYRQILGQKVEFLVSFYNNEISEKSEIFDDQFSVERPDGSNFTLKIRSTKLEDSAMYFCASRGESWGYGYTFGSGTRLTVV.

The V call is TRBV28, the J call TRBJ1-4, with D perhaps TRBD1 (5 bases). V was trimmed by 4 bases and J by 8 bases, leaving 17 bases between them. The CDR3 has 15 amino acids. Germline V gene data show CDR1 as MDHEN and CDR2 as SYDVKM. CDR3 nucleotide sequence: TGTGCCAGCAGTTATTACAGGAGGGTTGGAGAAAAACTGTTTTTT. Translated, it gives CASSYYRRVGEKLFF.